These 23 T cell receptor beta chains share one sample of origin, sequenced in a study of blood T cell repertoires in COVID-19 (dated by TCRdb to the early 2020s). Library generation was performed with the immunoSEQ multiplex PCR assay. TCRdb obtained this table from immuneACCESS and retained in-frame rearrangements with V and J assigned. These tables miss some clones; where compared with another copy, unresolved V genes account for less than half of the shortfall, and the remainder is unexplained. This sample comprises 55,000 to 75,000 clones, 75% to 90% of them detected only once. About 20% of the sample is taken by the ten largest. Specimen: peripheral blood. These receptors all come from a man between 65 and 85 years old who had recovered from COVID-19.

The rearrangement uses TRBV12-3 or TRBV12-4 and TRBJ1-1, with unresolved D. V was shortened by 0 bases and J by 10 bases, with 9 bases between the two germline ends. The CDR3 is 12 residues long. CDR3 region: CASSLATSGAFF. CDR3 DNA sequence: TGTGCCAGCAGTTTAGCGACCTCGGGAGCTTTCTTT.

In this sample, this clone turned up a few times. V and J are TRBV5-1 and TRBJ2-7; D might be TRBD1 (6 bases). This CDR3 contains 15 residues. V shed 0 bases and J shed 6 bases, with 16 bases lying between them. Germline loops: CDR1 SGHRS, CDR2 YFSETQ. The CDR3 sequence is CASSLVTGTYSEQYF. For the CDR3, the DNA is TGCGCCAGCAGCTTGGTAACCGGGACATATAGCGAGCAGTACTTC.

This clone has a single count. The chain employs TRBV7-9 and TRBJ2-5; TRBD1 matches 8 bases. Germline CDR1 is SEHNR and CDR2 is FQNEAQ (reference sequence). The V and J ends lost 1 base and 5 bases, in that order; junction bases with no gene match: 3. This CDR3 spans 14 amino acids. The CDR3 is CASSLEHRGETQYF. Here the CDR3 DNA reads TGTGCCAGCAGCTTAGAGCACAGGGGGGAGACCCAGTACTTC.

The chain carries TRBV4-1 and TRBJ2-1; the match to TRBD2 covers 9 bases. The CDR3 contains 15 residues. The V gene end was trimmed by 2 bases and the J gene end by 6 bases; junction bases not matched to a gene: 5. Germline V CDR1 and CDR2: MGHRA, YSYEKL. The CDR3 is CASSQSASGANEQFF. The CDR3 DNA reads TGCGCCAGCAGCCAATCGGCTAGCGGGGCCAATGAGCAGTTCTTC.

The chain carries TRBV5-1 and TRBJ2-3, with TRBD1 identical over 7 bases. The CDR3 is 15 amino acids. Germline V gives CDR1 SGHRS, CDR2 YFSETQ. Unmatched junction bases numbered 5, after V lost 4 bases and J lost 0 bases. The CDR3 loop reads CASSPGQTSTDTQYF. CDR3 bases: TGCGCCAGCAGCCCGGGACAGACTAGCACAGATACGCAGTATTTT.

This clone came up many times. The chain combines TRBV19 with TRBJ1-2; D is undetermined. The CDR3 is made up of 13 amino acids. Germline V gene data show CDR1 as LNHDA and CDR2 as SQIVND (reference sequence). V lost 3 bases and J lost 7, with 12 bases in between. CDR3 region: CASSMGTEGGYTF. The CDR3 coding sequence is TGTGCCAGTAGTATGGGTACAGAAGGTGGCTACACCTTC.

The V call is TRBV5-4, the J call TRBJ2-3; maybe TRBD2 (7 bases). The CDR3 spans 16 residues. The germline V gene encodes CDR1 SGHNT and CDR2 YYREEE (reference sequence). The germline V and J ends were trimmed by 0 bases and 4 bases, with 15 bases remaining between them. The CDR3 coding sequence is TGTGCCAGCAGCTTGGGGGGGAGGGGGAATCCAGATACGCAGTATTTT. It yields the protein CASSLGGRGNPDTQYF.

The chain recombines TRBV10-2 with TRBJ1-5; TRBD1 aligns across 9 bases. V trimming: 6 bases; J trimming: 4 bases; junction bases outside the gene matches: 1. CDR1 is WSHSY, CDR2 SAAADI, per germline. The CDR3 consists of 13 residues. CDR3 DNA: TGCGCCAGCAGCGGACAGGGGAATCAGCCCCAGCATTTT. This sequence encodes CASSGQGNQPQHF.

This sequence joins TRBV7-9 and TRBJ2-2, with 8 bases aligning to TRBD2. Per germline, CDR1 SEHNR and CDR2 FQNEAQ (reference sequence). V trimming: 8 bases; J trimming: 1 base; junction bases outside the gene matches: 9. The CDR3 totals 16 residues. The CDR3 protein is CASPRSTSENTGELFF. In nucleotides, the CDR3 is TGTGCCAGCCCCCGGTCGACTAGCGAGAACACCGGGGAGCTGTTTTTT.

V usage is TRBV7-9 and J usage is TRBJ2-1; TRBD2 is a possible D gene (6 bases). Trimming removed 5 bases from V and 4 bases from J, with 21 bases in between. Germline assignment: CDR1 SEHNR and CDR2 FQNEAQ (reference sequence). The CDR3 covers 17 residues. CDR3 protein: CASSPRKLATLYNEQFF. The CDR3 coding sequence is TGTGCCAGCAGCCCTAGAAAACTAGCAACTCTATACAATGAGCAGTTCTTC.

The V gene is TRBV5-6, the J gene TRBJ2-1; TRBD2 aligns across 8 bases. The CDR3 is made up of 15 amino acids. V was pared by 0 bases and J by 6 bases, with 5 bases of the junction left unmatched. Germline assignment: CDR1 SGHDT and CDR2 YYEEEE. CDR3 amino acids: CASSLEWLAGNEQFF. CDR3 coding DNA: TGTGCCAGCAGCTTGGAGTGGCTAGCGGGCAATGAGCAGTTCTTC.

The chain joins TRBV7-2 to TRBJ2-7, with TRBD1 identical over 7 bases. CDR1 SGHTA and CDR2 FQGNSA come from the germline V gene. This CDR3 comprises 16 residues. Losses at the gene ends were 1 base for V and 2 bases for J; bases not matched to a gene: 8. The CDR3 here is CASSLGTNRGPYEQYF. The CDR3 DNA reads TGTGCCAGCAGCTTAGGCACGAACAGGGGTCCCTACGAGCAGTACTTC.

The chain recombines TRBV28 with TRBJ1-2, with D maybe TRBD1 (5 bases). CDR3 length: 14 residues. Germline-derived CDR1 and CDR2 are MDHEN and SYDVKM. V lost 11 bases, J lost 4 bases, and 20 bases lay in between. The CDR3 here is CAATGETTAYGYTF. CDR3 nucleotide sequence: TGTGCCGCGACCGGAGAGACGACAGCCTATGGCTACACCTTC.

The chain recombines TRBV18 with TRBJ1-2, with 8 bases that match TRBD1. Germline V gene lookup returns CDR1 KGHSH and CDR2 LQKENI. J was trimmed by 7 bases and V by 3 bases; bases with no gene match: 7. This CDR3 comprises 14 residues. CDR3 region: CASSPGQAAFGYTF. Written as DNA, the CDR3 is TGTGCCAGCTCACCGGGACAGGCGGCGTTTGGCTACACCTTC.

The chain joins TRBV18 to TRBJ2-5; the match to TRBD1 covers 8 bases. The V gene end was trimmed by 6 bases and the J gene end by 0 bases; junction bases not matched to a gene: 3. Germline V CDR1 and CDR2: KGHSH, LQKENI. CDR3 length: 14 residues. CDR3 DNA sequence: TGTGCCAGCTCTCGGACAGGGTACCAAGAGACCCAGTACTTC. Residues: CASSRTGYQETQYF.

This clone was found a few times. V is TRBV7-3 and J is TRBJ2-7, with 7 bases matching TRBD1. There are 13 residues in the CDR3. Germline V gene lookup returns CDR1 SGHTA and CDR2 FQGTGA. V dropped 3 bases and J dropped 3; count of bases not matched to a gene: 2. CDR3 in amino acids: CASSFGQDYEQYF. The DNA of the CDR3 is TGTGCCAGCAGCTTTGGACAGGACTACGAGCAGTACTTC.

CDR3 sequence (DNA): TGTGCCAGCAGCGTCGGGACAGGGTCAGGTGAGCAGTACTTC. Protein product: CASSVGTGSGEQYF. The genes are TRBV27 and TRBJ2-7, with TRBD1 matching 9 bases. CDR1 is MNHEY, CDR2 SMNVEV, per germline (reference sequence). Unmatched junction bases numbered 10, after V lost 6 bases and J lost 7 bases. The CDR3 is 14 residues long.

J is TRBJ1-2 and V is TRBV19; 8 bases match TRBD1. The germline gives CDR1 LNHDA, CDR2 SQIVND (reference sequence). This CDR3 has 16 residues. Trimming removed 5 bases from V and 2 bases from J; junction bases left unmatched: 10. The CDR3 is CASSLGTGSFNYGYTF. CDR3 sequence (DNA): TGTGCCAGTAGTCTCGGGACAGGTTCCTTCAACTATGGCTACACCTTC.

This chain links TRBV7-9 with TRBJ2-3; 9 bases are shared with TRBD2. Trimming took 5 bases from V and 10 from J; bases not matched to a gene: 7. The CDR3 length is 13 residues. Germline values: CDR1 SEHNR, CDR2 FQNEAQ (reference sequence). The CDR3 protein is CASSGPGLAAQYF. In DNA form, the CDR3 reads TGTGCCAGCAGCGGCCCGGGACTAGCTGCGCAGTATTTT.

The genes are TRBV7-2 and TRBJ2-5; a weak D match, TRBD1 (6 bases). The germline CDR1 and CDR2 sequences are SGHTA and FQGNSA. This CDR3 comprises 14 residues. V gave up 5 bases and J gave up 3 bases, with 13 bases separating them. The CDR3 sequence is CASSGTQYEETQYF. CDR3 DNA: TGTGCCAGCAGCGGGACACAATACGAAGAGACCCAGTACTTC.

The table lists this clone with a count of one. The CDR3 nucleotides are TGTGCCAGCAGTTACTACCCGGGAGGGGGGGGTGAGCAGTTCTTC. This sequence encodes CASSYYPGGGGEQFF. The rearrangement uses TRBV6-5 and TRBJ2-1, with 8 bases fitting TRBD2. The CDR3 contains 15 residues. The trim removed 1 base at V and 9 bases at J, leaving 8 bases unmatched. Germline CDR1 MNHEY, CDR2 SVGAGI.

The chain joins TRBV30 to TRBJ1-2; TRBD1 aligns across 8 bases. The J segment lost 4 bases and the V segment lost 1 base, leaving 5 bases of the junction unmatched. The CDR3 totals 14 residues. CDR1 is GTSNPN and CDR2 is SVGIG in the germline V gene (reference sequence). CDR3 amino acids: CAWSGDRSSYGYTF. The DNA of the CDR3 is TGTGCCTGGAGTGGGGACAGGAGCAGCTATGGCTACACCTTC.

CDR3 coding DNA: TGCGCCAGCAGCGTAACAGGGGAGTGGAACACTGAAGCTTTCTTT. Its translation: CASSVTGEWNTEAFF. The rearrangement links TRBV5-1 to TRBJ1-1, with 7 bases that match TRBD1. CDR1 is SGHRS, CDR2 YFSETQ, per germline. V was pared by 4 bases and J by 1 base, with 7 bases of the junction left unmatched. The CDR3 totals 15 residues.